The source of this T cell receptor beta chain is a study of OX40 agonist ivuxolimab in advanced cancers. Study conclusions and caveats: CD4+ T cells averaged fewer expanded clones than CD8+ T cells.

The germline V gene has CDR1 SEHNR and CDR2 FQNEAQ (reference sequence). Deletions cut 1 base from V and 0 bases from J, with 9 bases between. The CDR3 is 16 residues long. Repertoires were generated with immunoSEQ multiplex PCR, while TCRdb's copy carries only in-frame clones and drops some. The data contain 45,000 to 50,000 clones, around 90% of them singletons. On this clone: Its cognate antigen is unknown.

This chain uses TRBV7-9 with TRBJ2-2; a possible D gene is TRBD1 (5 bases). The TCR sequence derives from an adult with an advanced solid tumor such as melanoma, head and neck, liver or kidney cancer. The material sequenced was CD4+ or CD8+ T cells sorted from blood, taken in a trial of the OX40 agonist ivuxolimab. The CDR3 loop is CASSLGGSANTGELFF. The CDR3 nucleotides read TGTGCCAGCAGCTTAGGGGGCAGTGCGAACACCGGGGAGCTGTTTTTT.